This T cell receptor beta chain emerged from a study of T cells in localized non-small cell lung cancer. This CDR3 contains 15 residues. Germline values: CDR1 MNHNS, CDR2 SASEGT. Germline trimming cut 2 bases from V and 4 bases from J; bases unmatched to any gene: 8. On this clone: Its target is not known.

TCRdb's copy holds only in-frame clones and misses some; the assay was immunoSEQ multiplex PCR. The data contain around 3,500 clones, roughly 42% of them singletons. Study outcomes and limitations: Longer overall survival accompanied higher blood T cell density. Sequence data derive from only one tumor region, so heterogeneity remains possible.

This sequence joins TRBV6-1 and TRBJ2-7; 7 bases align to TRBD2. The source material was lung tumor tissue, sampled before any cancer treatment. The sequence derives from a male donor older than 55 with stage I lung adenocarcinoma. The CDR3: CASSEQGGGSYEQYF. The CDR3 region has the DNA TGTGCCAGCAGTGAACAGGGCGGGGGTAGTTACGAGCAGTACTTC.